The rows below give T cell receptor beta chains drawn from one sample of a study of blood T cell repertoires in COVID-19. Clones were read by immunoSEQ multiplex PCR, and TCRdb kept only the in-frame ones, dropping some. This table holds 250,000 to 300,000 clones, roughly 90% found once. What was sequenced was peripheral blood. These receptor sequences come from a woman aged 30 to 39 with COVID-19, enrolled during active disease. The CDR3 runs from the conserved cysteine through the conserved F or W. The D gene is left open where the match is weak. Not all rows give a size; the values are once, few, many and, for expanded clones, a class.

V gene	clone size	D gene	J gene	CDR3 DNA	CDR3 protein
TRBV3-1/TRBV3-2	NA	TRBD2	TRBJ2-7	TGTGCCAGCAGCCCTATGACTAGCGGGGGCGAGCAGTACTTC	CASSPMTSGGEQYF
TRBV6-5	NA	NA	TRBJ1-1	TGTGCCAGTCTATCGACGGGATGGATGAACACTGAAGCTTTCTTT	CASLSTGWMNTEAFF
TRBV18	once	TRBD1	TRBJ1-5	TGTGCCAGCTCACCACGGACCGGGACAGGGGGTGATCAGCCCCAGCATTTT	CASSPRTGTGGDQPQHF
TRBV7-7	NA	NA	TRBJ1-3	TGTGCCAGCAGCTTAGTACCAGGGCTGGGAAACACCATATATTTT	CASSLVPGLGNTIYF
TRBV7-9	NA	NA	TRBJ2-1	TGTGCCAGCAGCTTAGGTGCGGGCCCTAACAATGAGCAGTTCTTC	CASSLGAGPNNEQFF
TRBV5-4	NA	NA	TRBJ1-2	TGTGCCAGCAGCTCCTACGGACAACAGGCTCAGGGCTACACCTTC	CASSSYGQQAQGYTF
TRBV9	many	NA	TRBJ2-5	TGTGCCAGCAGCGTAGGGGCGCTCCAAGAGACCCAGTACTTC	CASSVGALQETQYF
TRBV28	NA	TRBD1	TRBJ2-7	TGTGCCAGCAGGACGGACAGGGGCGAGCAGTACTTC	CASRTDRGEQYF
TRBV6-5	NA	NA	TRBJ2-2	TGTGCCAGCAGACCCCTAGTGAACGGCGGGGAGCTGTTTTTT	CASRPLVNGGELFF
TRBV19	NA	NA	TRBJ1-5	TGTGCCAGTAGTATCGACATAGTTCAGCATTTT	CASSIDIVQHF
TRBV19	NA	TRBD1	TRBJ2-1	TGTGCCAGTAGCCTGACAGGGTTCAGCGAGCAGTTCTTC	CASSLTGFSEQFF
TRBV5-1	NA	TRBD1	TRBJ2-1	TGCGCCAGCAGCGCCGGACAGGGCGGCGAGCAGTTCTTC	CASSAGQGGEQFF
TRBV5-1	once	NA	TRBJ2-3	TGCGCCAGCAGCTTCGGGACTGCTACAGATACGCAGTATTTT	CASSFGTATDTQYF
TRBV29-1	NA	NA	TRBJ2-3	TGCAGCGGTCATGGAGGTACGCAGTATTTT	CSGHGGTQYF
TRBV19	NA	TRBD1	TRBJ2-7	TGTGCCAGTAGTATAGGGACAGGGGGCTACGAGCAGTACTTC	CASSIGTGGYEQYF
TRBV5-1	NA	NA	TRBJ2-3	TGCGCCAGCAGCTGGGGGACTCACACAGATACGCAGTATTTT	CASSWGTHTDTQYF
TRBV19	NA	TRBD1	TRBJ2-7	TGTGCCAGTAGTATTTCAGAGGGACAGGCATCAAACGAGCAGTACTTC	CASSISEGQASNEQYF
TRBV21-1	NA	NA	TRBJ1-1	TGTGCCAGCCAAAGGGACAGTGAAGCTTTCTTT	CASQRDSEAFF
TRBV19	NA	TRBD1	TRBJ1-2	TGTGCCAGTAGTAAGCTCGGGACAGGTTATGGCTACACCTTC	CASSKLGTGYGYTF
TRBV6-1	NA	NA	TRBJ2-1	TGTGCCAGCAGCGAAGCCATGACAGCGCTTATCTCCTACAATGAGCAGTTCTTC	CASSEAMTALISYNEQFF
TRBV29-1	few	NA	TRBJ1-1	TGCAGCGTCCACATTGCGGTTGGAGAGTTGGCTTTCTTT	CSVHIAVGELAFF
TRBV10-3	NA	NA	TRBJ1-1	TGTGCCATCAGTGGGACAGCTGAAGCTTTCTTT	CAISGTAEAFF
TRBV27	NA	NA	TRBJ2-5	TGTGCCAGCAGTTCCGGGACTGGTGGAGAGACCCAGTACTTC	CASSSGTGGETQYF
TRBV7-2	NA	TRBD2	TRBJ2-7	TGTGCCAGCAGCTTAGTAGTAGCGGGGCCCCCCGGGCAGTACTTC	CASSLVVAGPPGQYF
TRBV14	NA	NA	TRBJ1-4	TGTGCCAGCAGCCAAGTGTTTCGGGAAAAACTGTTTTTT	CASSQVFREKLFF
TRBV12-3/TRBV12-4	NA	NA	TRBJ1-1	TGTGCCAGCAGTTTTAATGAGGGCACTGAAGCTTTCTTT	CASSFNEGTEAFF
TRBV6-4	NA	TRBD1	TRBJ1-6	TGTGCCAGCCGGACAGGGAACAATTCACCCCTCCACTTT	CASRTGNNSPLHF
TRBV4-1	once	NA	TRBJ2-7	TGCGCCAGCAGCCAAAATCCCAGGTCCTACGAGCAGTACTTC	CASSQNPRSYEQYF
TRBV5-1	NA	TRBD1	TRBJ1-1	TGCGCCAGCAGCCAGGACAGGGGAGAAGCTTTCTTT	CASSQDRGEAFF
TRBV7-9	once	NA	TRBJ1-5	TGTGCCATCTCTTACGGGGACAACAATCAGCCCCAGCATTTT	CAISYGDNNQPQHF
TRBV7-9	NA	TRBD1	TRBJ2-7	TGTGCCAGCAGCAGTAAACAGGGGACCTCCTACGAGCAGTACTTC	CASSSKQGTSYEQYF
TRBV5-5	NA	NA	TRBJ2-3	TGTGCCAGCAGCTTGACAACAGATACGCAGTATTTT	CASSLTTDTQYF
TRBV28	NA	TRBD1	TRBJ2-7	TGTGCCAGCAGTCCCGCCGAGGTTGGGACAGTGGTCTACGAGCAGTACTTC	CASSPAEVGTVVYEQYF
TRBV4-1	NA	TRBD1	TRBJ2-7	TGCGCCAGCAGCCACACCTCGACAGGGCCCTACGAGCAGTACTTC	CASSHTSTGPYEQYF
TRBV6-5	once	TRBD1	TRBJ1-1	TGTGCCAGCAGCCCGGGACAGGGGAGGACTGAAGCTTTCTTT	CASSPGQGRTEAFF
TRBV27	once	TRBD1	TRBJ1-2	TGTGCCAGCAGGGTCTTAGGGGGCAACTATGGCTACACCTTC	CASRVLGGNYGYTF
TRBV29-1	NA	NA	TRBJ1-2	TGCAGCGTTGGATTCGGGGAAGGGAATGGCTACACCTTC	CSVGFGEGNGYTF
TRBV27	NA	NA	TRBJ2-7	TGTGCCAGCAGTCCGAGCCTTGTCGTTTTGGCCTACGAGCAGTACTTC	CASSPSLVVLAYEQYF
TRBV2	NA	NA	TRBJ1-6	TGTGCCAGCAGGGCCTCCTATAATTCACCCCTCCACTTT	CASRASYNSPLHF
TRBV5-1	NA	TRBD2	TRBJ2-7	TGCGCCAGCAGCTTGGGACTAGCGGGGAGCTACTACGAGCAGTACTTC	CASSLGLAGSYYEQYF
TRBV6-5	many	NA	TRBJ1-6	TGTGCCAGCAGCCTCCCGGGGCGGGGAAATTCACCCCTCCACTTT	CASSLPGRGNSPLHF
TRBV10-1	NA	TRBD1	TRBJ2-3	TGCGCCAGCAGTGGGGGACAGGGCCGGCAAAGCACAGATACGCAGTATTTT	CASSGGQGRQSTDTQYF
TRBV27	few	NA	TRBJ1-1	TGTGCCAGCAGTTTATCCGTCGGGGTGGTCGCTTTCTTT	CASSLSVGVVAFF
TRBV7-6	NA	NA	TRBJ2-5	TGTGCCAGCAGCCGGGGACAACTTGCGGCTTTGAAGGAGACCCAGTACTTC	CASSRGQLAALKETQYF
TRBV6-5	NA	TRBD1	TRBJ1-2	TGTGCCAGCAGGGTAACCCAGGGGGCCCTCGGGGGCTACACCTTC	CASRVTQGALGGYTF
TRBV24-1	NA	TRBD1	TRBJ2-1	TGTGCCACCAGTGATCCGCGGACAGGGCGTCGCAATGAGCAGTTCTTC	CATSDPRTGRRNEQFF
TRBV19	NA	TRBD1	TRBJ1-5	TGTGCCAGTAATAGACAGGGTAGCAATCAGCCCCAGCATTTT	CASNRQGSNQPQHF
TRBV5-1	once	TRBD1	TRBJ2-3	TGCGCCAGCAGACCCACCTTACAGGGGTACACAGATACGCAGTATTTT	CASRPTLQGYTDTQYF
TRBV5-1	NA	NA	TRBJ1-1	TGCGCCAGCAGCCCACCGGGAAGGGGGATGAACACTGAAGCTTTCTTT	CASSPPGRGMNTEAFF
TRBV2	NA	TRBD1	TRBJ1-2	TGTGCCAGCAGACCTATGGGACAGGGAATCGACTATGGCTACACCTTC	CASRPMGQGIDYGYTF
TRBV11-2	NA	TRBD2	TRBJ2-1	TGTGCCAGCAGCCCCATAGCGGGGGGGACCTACAATGAGCAGTTCTTC	CASSPIAGGTYNEQFF
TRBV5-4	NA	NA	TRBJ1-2	TGTGCCAGCAGCCAACGGACAAGAAGCTCCTATGGCTACACCTTC	CASSQRTRSSYGYTF
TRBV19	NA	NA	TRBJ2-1	TGTGCCAGTAAAAGTCTAGGGGAGGCCAATGAGCAGTTCTTC	CASKSLGEANEQFF
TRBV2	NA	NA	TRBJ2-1	TGTGCCAGCAGTGACAAGTGGGGCCTTCATGAGCAGTTCTTC	CASSDKWGLHEQFF
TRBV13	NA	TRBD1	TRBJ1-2	TGTGCCAGCAGCTTAGAATTAACAGGGGCTAACTATGGCTACACCTTC	CASSLELTGANYGYTF